This T cell receptor beta chain was identified during a study of blood T cell repertoires in COVID-19. Assay: immunoSEQ multiplex PCR; the TCRdb copy retains only in-frame clones and omits some. Here the sample spans a few hundred thousand clones, roughly 90% being singletons. CDR3 length: 16 amino acids. Trimming removed 3 bases from V and 7 bases from J, with 16 bases in between. The germline CDR1 and CDR2 sequences are KGHSH and LQKENI. The sequencing input was PBMCs or T cells enriched from blood (not recorded which). The TCR originated in a woman aged 18-35 years who had recovered from COVID-19. This sequence joins TRBV18 and TRBJ1-6, with a tentative D call TRBD1 (6 bases). The CDR3 bases are TGTGCCAGCTCACCGTCGGCAGGGGCGAAGAATTCACCCCTCCACTTT. Translation: CASSPSAGAKNSPLHF.